The source of this T cell receptor beta chain is a study of cytomegalovirus exposure and HLA in healthy donors. The PCR ran on 60 Vbeta and 13 Jbeta primers. Here immunoSEQ multiplex PCR was the method, and the copy in TCRdb shows in-frame clones only, minus some. The sample holds about 170,000 clones, over 75% seen once. The ends lost 2 bases at V and 2 bases at J; junction bases unmatched: 8. This CDR3 region has 16 residues. Germline V gives CDR1 MGHRA, CDR2 YSYEKL. Study outcomes and limitations: Presence/absence analyses took donor sequencing depth as roughly uniform.

To note about this clone: The antigen is undetermined.

The chain couples TRBV4-1 to TRBJ1-2; 7 bases line up with TRBD1. What was sequenced was PBMCs. This TCR derives from a man aged 35 to 55 in good health and CMV-seropositive. The CDR3 nucleotides read TGCGCCAGCAGCCAACGAGAGGGGGCGGTAAACTATGGCTACACCTTC. Its translation: CASSQREGAVNYGYTF.